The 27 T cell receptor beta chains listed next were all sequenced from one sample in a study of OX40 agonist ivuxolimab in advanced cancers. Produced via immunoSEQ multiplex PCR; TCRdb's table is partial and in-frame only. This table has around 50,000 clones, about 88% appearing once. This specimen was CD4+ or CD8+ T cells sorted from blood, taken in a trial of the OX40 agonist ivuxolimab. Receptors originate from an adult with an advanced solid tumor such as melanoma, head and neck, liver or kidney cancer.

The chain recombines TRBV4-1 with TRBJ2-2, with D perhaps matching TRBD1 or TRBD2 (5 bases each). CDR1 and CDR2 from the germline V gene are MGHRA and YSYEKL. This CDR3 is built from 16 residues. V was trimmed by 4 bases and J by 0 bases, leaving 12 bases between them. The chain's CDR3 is CASSPRGGANTGELFF. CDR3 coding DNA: TGCGCCAGCAGCCCGAGGGGCGGCGCGAACACCGGGGAGCTGTTTTTT.

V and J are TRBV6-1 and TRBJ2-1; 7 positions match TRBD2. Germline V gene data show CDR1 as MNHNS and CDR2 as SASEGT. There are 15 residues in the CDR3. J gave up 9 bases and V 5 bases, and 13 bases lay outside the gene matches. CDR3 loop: CASSSAGTGLGEQFF. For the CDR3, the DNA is TGTGCCAGCAGTTCAGCGGGGACCGGATTAGGTGAGCAGTTCTTC.

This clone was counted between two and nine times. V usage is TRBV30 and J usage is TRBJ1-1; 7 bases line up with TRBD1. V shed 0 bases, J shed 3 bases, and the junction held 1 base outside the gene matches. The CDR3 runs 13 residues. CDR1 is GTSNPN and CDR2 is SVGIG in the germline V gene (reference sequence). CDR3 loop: CAWSVQGHTEAFF. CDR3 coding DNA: TGTGCCTGGAGTGTACAGGGGCACACTGAAGCTTTCTTT.

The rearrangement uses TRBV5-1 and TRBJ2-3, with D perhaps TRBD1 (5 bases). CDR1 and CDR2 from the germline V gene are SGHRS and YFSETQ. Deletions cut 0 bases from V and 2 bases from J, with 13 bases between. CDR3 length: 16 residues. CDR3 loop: CASSLAFSGFTDTQYF. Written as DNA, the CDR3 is TGCGCCAGCAGCTTGGCTTTTTCAGGGTTCACAGATACGCAGTATTTT.

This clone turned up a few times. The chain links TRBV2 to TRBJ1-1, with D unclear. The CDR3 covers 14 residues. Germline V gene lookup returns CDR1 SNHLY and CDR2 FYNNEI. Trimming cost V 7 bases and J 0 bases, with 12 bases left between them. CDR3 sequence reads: CASKRTEVNTEAFF. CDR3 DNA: TGTGCCAGCAAGAGAACAGAGGTGAACACTGAAGCTTTCTTT.

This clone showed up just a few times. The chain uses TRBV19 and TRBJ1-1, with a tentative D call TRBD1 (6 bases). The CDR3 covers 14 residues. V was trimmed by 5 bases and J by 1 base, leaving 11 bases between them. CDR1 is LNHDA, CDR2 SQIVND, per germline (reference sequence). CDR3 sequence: CASSPGQKNTEAFF. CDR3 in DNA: TGTGCCAGTAGTCCAGGACAGAAGAACACTGAAGCTTTCTTT.

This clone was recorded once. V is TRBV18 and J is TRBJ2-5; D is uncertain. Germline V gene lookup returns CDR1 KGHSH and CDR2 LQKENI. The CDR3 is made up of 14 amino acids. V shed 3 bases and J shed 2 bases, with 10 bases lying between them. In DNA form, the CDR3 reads TGTGCCAGCTCACCTGGTGGGCGGCAAGAGACCCAGTACTTC. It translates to CASSPGGRQETQYF. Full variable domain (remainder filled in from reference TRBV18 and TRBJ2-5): NAGVMQNPRHLVRRRGQEARLRCSPMKGHSHVYWYRQLPEEGLKFMVYLQKENIIDESGMPKERFSAEFPKEGPSILRIQQVVRGDSAAYFCASSPGGRQETQYFGPGTRLLVL.

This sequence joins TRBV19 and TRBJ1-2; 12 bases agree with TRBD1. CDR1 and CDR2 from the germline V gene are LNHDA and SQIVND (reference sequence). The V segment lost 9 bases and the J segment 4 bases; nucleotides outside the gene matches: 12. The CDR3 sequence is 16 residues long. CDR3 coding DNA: TGTGCCAGCTGGGGGGACAGGGGGCCAGGAGGCTATGGCTACACCTTC. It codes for CASWGDRGPGGYGYTF.

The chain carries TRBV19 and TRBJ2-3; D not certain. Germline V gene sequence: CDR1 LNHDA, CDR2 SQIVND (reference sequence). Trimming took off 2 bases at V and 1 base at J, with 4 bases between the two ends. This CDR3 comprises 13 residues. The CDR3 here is CASSIQGTDTQYF. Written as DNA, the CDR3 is TGTGCCAGTAGTATACAGGGCACAGATACGCAGTATTTT.

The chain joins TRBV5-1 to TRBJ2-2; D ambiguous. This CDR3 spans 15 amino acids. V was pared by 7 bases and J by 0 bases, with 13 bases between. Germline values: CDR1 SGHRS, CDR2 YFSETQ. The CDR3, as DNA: TGCGCCAGCTGGGGATCCCCCACGAACACCGGGGAGCTGTTTTTT. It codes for CASWGSPTNTGELFF.

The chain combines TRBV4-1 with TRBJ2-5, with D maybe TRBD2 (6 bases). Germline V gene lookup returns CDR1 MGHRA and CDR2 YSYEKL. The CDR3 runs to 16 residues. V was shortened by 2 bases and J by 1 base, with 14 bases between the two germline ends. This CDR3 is CASSQLSAGGQETQYF. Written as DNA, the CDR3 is TGCGCCAGCAGCCAATTGTCCGCCGGGGGCCAAGAGACCCAGTACTTC.

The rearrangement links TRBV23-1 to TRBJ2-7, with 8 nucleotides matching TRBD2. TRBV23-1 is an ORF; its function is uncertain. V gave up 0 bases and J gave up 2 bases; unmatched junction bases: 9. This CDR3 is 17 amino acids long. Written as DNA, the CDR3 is TGCGCCAGCAGTCAATCTAGAGGAAAGCGGGAGACCTACGAGCAGTACTTC. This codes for CASSQSRGKRETYEQYF.

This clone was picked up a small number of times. The DNA for the CDR3 is TGTGCCAGCAGCTTAGTTCCGATGTACAGGGGTTCAGACCCCCAGTACTTC. Encoded protein: CASSLVPMYRGSDPQYF. The chain has TRBV11-2 and TRBJ2-5; TRBD1 agrees at 7 bases. J was trimmed by 9 bases and V by 1 base; bases with no gene match: 17. CDR3 length equals 17 residues. Germline-derived CDR1 and CDR2 are SGHAT and FQNNGV.

CDR3 in amino acids: CASSPQASTDTQYF. CDR3 in DNA: TGTGCCAGCAGCCCGCAGGCTAGCACAGATACGCAGTATTTT. The J gene is TRBJ2-3, the V gene TRBV11-3; D remains unclear. Germline-derived CDR1 and CDR2 are SGHNT and YENEEA. The V end lost 5 bases, the J end lost 0 bases, and 9 bases lay between the germline ends. The CDR3 extends over 14 amino acids. Full variable domain (outside the CDR3, taken from reference TRBV11-3 and TRBJ2-3): EAGVVQSPRYKIIEKKQPVAFWCNPISGHNTLYWYLQNLGQGPELLIRYENEEAVDDSQLPKDRFSAERLKGVDSTLKIQPAELGDSAVYLCASSPQASTDTQYFGPGTRLTVL.

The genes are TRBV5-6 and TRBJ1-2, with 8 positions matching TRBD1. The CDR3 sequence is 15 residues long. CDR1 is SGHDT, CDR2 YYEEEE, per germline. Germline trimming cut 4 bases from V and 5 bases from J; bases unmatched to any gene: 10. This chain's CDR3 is CASSVGRGLGYGYTF. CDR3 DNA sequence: TGTGCCAGCAGCGTCGGCAGGGGGCTAGGATATGGCTACACCTTC.

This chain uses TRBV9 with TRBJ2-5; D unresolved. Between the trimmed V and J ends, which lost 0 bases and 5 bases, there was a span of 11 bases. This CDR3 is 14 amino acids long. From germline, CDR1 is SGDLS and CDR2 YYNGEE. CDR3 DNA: TGTGCCAGCAGCGTAGAGCCGAGTGTGGAGACCCAGTACTTC. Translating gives CASSVEPSVETQYF.

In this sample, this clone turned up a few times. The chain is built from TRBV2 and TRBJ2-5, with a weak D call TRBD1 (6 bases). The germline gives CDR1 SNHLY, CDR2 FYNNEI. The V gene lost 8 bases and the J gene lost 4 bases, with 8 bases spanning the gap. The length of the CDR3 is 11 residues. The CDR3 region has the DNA TGTGCCAGCGTCAGGGGAGAGACCCAGTACTTC. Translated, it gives CASVRGETQYF.

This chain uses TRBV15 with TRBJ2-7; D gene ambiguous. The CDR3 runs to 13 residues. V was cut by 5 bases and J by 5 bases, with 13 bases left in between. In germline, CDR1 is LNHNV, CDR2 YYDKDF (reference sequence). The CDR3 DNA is TGTGCCACCAGCGATCACCTAGGGAACGAGCAGTACTTC. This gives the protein CATSDHLGNEQYF.

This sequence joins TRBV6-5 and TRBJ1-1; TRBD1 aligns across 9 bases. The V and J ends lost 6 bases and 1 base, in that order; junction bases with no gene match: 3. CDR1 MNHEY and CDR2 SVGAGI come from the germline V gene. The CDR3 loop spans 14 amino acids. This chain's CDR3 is CASSLGQGNTEAFF. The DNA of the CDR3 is TGTGCCAGCAGCTTGGGACAGGGGAACACTGAAGCTTTCTTT.

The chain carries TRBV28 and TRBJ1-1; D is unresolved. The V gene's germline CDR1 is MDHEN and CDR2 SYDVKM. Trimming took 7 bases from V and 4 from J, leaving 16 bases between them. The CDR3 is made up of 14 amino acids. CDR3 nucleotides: TGTGCCAGCATACCTCTTCCCGGAGGCACTGAAGCTTTCTTT. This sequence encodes CASIPLPGGTEAFF.

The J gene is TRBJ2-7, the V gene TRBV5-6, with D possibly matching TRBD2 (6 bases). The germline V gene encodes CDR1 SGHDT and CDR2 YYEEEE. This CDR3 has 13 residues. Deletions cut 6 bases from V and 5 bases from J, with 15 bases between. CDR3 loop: CASIQRGGNEQYF. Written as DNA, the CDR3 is TGTGCCAGCATCCAACGTGGGGGGAACGAGCAGTACTTC.

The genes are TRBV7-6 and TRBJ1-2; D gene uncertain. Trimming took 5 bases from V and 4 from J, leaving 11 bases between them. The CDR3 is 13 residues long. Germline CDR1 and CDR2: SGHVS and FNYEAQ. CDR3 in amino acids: CASSPNEGYGYTF. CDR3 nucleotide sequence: TGTGCCAGCAGCCCCAATGAAGGCTATGGCTACACCTTC.

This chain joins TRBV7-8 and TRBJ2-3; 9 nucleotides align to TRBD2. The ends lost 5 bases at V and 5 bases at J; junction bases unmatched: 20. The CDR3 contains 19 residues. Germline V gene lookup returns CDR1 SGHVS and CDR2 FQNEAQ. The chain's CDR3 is CASSQSRLAGKKARDTQYF. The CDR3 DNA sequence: TGTGCCAGCAGCCAATCTCGGCTAGCGGGAAAGAAGGCAAGAGATACGCAGTATTTT.

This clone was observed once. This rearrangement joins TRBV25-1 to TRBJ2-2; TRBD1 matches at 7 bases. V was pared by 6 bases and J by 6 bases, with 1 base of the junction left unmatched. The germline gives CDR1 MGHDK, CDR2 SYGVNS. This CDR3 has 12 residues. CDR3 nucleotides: TGTGCCAGCAGAACAGGGGCCGGGGAGCTGTTTTTT. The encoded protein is CASRTGAGELFF. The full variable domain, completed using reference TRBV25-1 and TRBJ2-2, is EADIYQTPRYLVIGTGKKITLECSQTMGHDKMYWYQQDPGMELHLIHYSYGVNSTEKGDLSSESTVSRIRTEHFPLTLESARPSHTSQYLCASRTGAGELFFGEGSRLTVL.

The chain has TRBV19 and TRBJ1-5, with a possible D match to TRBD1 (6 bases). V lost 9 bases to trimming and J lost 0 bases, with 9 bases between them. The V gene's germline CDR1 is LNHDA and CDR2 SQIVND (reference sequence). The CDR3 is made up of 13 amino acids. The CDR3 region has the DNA TGTGCCAGCGGGACATATAGCAATCAGCCCCAGCATTTT. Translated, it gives CASGTYSNQPQHF.

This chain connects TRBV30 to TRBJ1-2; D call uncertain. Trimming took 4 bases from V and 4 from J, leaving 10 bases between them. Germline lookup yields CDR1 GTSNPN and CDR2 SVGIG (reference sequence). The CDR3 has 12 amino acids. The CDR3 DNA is TGTGCCTGGAAGAGAGAACTCTATGGCTACACCTTC. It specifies CAWKRELYGYTF.

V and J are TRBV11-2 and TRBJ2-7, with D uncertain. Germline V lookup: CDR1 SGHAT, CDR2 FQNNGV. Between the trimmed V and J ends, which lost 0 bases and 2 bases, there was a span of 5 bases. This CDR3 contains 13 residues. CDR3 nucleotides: TGTGCCAGCAGCTTAGACCGGGCCTACGAGCAGTACTTC. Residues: CASSLDRAYEQYF.